This T cell receptor (beta chain) derives from a study of CD8 T cells in Susac syndrome. The authors carried out high-throughput sequencing of TCR beta. They applied it to CD8+ and CD4+ T cells obtained from blood. Stable or active relapsing-remitting multiple sclerosis, untreated and meeting revised McDonald criteria, defined the controls. TEMRA cells were FACS-enriched, unlike CD8+ and CD4+ T cells, which were negatively isolated. After extraction with the RNeasy kit, about 0.45 to 1 ug of the RNA was reverse transcribed using random hexamers. Amplification of TCR beta CDR3 used immunoSEQ multiplex PCR across 54 Vbeta and 13 Jbeta. TCRdb itself ran the immunoSEQ multiplex PCR reads through MiXCR, one entry per CDR3 protein. Of 330,000 or so distinct CDR3 sequences listed, 75% to 90% were seen once; the top ten hold 0.18%. This CDR3 has 15 amino acids. Trimming left V 6 bases short and J 2 bases short, with 15 bases between. CDR1 MNHEY and CDR2 SVGEGT come from the germline V gene.

This TCR was sampled from a human donor with multiple sclerosis. The sample was CD8+ T cells from PBMCs. The J gene is TRBJ2-3, the V gene TRBV6-2 or TRBV6-3; D gene unclear. The DNA of the CDR3 is TGTGCCAGCAGCTCACTATCTAGATTCACAGATACGCAGTATTTT. It specifies CASSSLSRFTDTQYF.